This TCR beta chain was sequenced during a study of T cells in localized non-small cell lung cancer. V gave up 5 bases and J gave up 4 bases; unmatched junction bases: 3. This CDR3 is 13 amino acids long. The germline V gene encodes CDR1 SGHAT and CDR2 FQNNGV. Some clones are missing from TCRdb's copy, which holds only in-frame ones; the method was immunoSEQ multiplex PCR. The sample records almost 40,000 clones, 75% to 85% being singletons. This chain uses TRBV11-2 with TRBJ2-5; 8 nucleotides agree with TRBD1. The clonotype comes from a woman aged 35 to 75 with stage II squamous cell lung carcinoma. The input for sequencing was PBMCs, taken before any cancer treatment. The CDR3 region is CASSPDRVETQYF. The CDR3 nucleotides read TGTGCCAGCAGCCCGGACAGGGTAGAGACCCAGTACTTC.